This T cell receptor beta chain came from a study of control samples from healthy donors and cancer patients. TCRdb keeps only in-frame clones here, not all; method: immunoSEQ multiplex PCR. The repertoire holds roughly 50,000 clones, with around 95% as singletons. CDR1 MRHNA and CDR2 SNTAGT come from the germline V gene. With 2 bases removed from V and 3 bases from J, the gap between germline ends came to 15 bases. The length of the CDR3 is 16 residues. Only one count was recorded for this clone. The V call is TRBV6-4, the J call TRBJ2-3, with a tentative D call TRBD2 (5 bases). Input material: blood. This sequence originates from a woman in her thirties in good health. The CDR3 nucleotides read TGTGCCAGCAGTGACGGTTTAGGGAGTTCGACAGATACGCAGTATTTT. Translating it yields CASSDGLGSSTDTQYF.